These 25 T cell receptor beta chains came from one sample sequenced in a study of blood T cell repertoires in COVID-19. The assay was immunoSEQ multiplex PCR, and TCRdb's table has in-frame clones only and misses some. The profile shows hundreds of thousands of clones, roughly 90% of them singletons. The sequenced sample consisted of PBMCs or T cells enriched from blood (not recorded which). These receptors came from a woman in her 40s who had recovered from COVID-19.

The V gene is TRBV3-1 (or the pseudogene TRBV3-2), the J gene TRBJ1-2, with D uncertain. This CDR3 has 14 residues. The germline CDR1 and CDR2 sequences are LGHDT and YNNKEL (reference sequence). The ends were cut back, 0 bases at V and 2 bases at J, with 7 bases in the middle. CDR3 loop: CASSQEANNYGYTF. The CDR3 DNA is TGTGCCAGCAGCCAAGAAGCCAACAACTATGGCTACACCTTC.

The chain combines TRBV27 with TRBJ1-5, with D tentatively TRBD1 (5 bases). The ends were cut back, 4 bases at V and 6 bases at J, with 16 bases in the middle. CDR1 is MNHEY, CDR2 SMNVEV, per germline (reference sequence). This CDR3 comprises 15 residues. DNA of the CDR3: TGTGCCAGCAGTTCGGGCAGCGGGGCGAGTCAGCCCCAGCATTTT. This encodes CASSSGSGASQPQHF.

This clone was detected once. The rearrangement uses TRBV7-9 and TRBJ2-7; D gene ambiguous. The germline V and J ends were trimmed by 4 bases and 6 bases, with 13 bases remaining between them. Germline lookup yields CDR1 SEHNR and CDR2 FQNEAQ (reference sequence). The CDR3 has 13 amino acids. The CDR3 nucleotides are TGTGCCAGCAGCTACCCCTTACTAAGCGAGCAGTACTTC. Translated, it gives CASSYPLLSEQYF.

The CDR3 region is CASRDSLAGQETQYF. DNA for the CDR3: TGTGCCAGCAGAGACAGCCTAGCGGGGCAAGAGACCCAGTACTTC. The chain is built from TRBV27 and TRBJ2-5, with 9 bases fitting TRBD2. Trimming took 6 bases from V and 2 from J; bases not matched to a gene: 7. The CDR3 has 15 amino acids. From germline, CDR1 is MNHEY and CDR2 SMNVEV (reference sequence).

The rearrangement joins TRBV19 to TRBJ2-7; 7 bases are a match to TRBD1. CDR1 is LNHDA, CDR2 SQIVND, per germline (reference sequence). The CDR3 has 13 residues. Losses at the gene ends were 6 bases for V and 2 bases for J; bases not matched to a gene: 4. This CDR3 is CASRATGTYEQYF. DNA of the CDR3: TGTGCCAGTAGGGCGACAGGGACCTACGAGCAGTACTTC. Variable domain in full (rest from reference TRBV19 and TRBJ2-7): DGGITQSPKYLFRKEGQNVTLSCEQNLNHDAMYWYRQDPGQGLRLIYYSQIVNDFQKGDIAEGYSVSREKKESFPLTVTSAQKNPTAFYLCASRATGTYEQYFGPGTRLTVT.

This clone occurred a few times. The V gene is TRBV7-6, the J gene TRBJ1-2, with a weak D call TRBD1 (6 bases). CDR3 length: 14 amino acids. V lost 10 bases and J lost 3, with 18 bases in between. Germline V gives CDR1 SGHVS, CDR2 FNYEAQ. This CDR3 is CATRGISDHYGYTF. The CDR3 DNA reads as TGTGCCACCAGGGGCATTTCGGATCACTATGGCTACACCTTC.

The V gene is TRBV28, the J gene TRBJ1-5; possibly TRBD1 for D (5 bases). Germline V gene lookup returns CDR1 MDHEN and CDR2 SYDVKM. The CDR3 totals 14 residues. V lost 7 bases, J lost 2 bases, and 12 bases lay in between. The CDR3 loop is CASNLLQGNQPQHF. The CDR3 bases are TGTGCCAGCAACTTACTACAGGGCAATCAGCCCCAGCATTTT.

The sample holds one count of this clone. V gene TRBV9 combines with J gene TRBJ2-7, with 9 nucleotides matching TRBD2. The CDR3 sequence is 16 residues long. Germline CDR1 and CDR2: SGDLS and YYNGEE. V lost 0 bases and J lost 2; bases outside the gene matches: 6. CDR3 nucleotide sequence: TGTGCCAGCAGCGTAGGACTAGCGGAAGGGGCCTACGAGCAGTACTTC. It encodes CASSVGLAEGAYEQYF.

The chain links TRBV11-2 to TRBJ2-7; D might be TRBD1 (6 bases). V shed 3 bases and J shed 1 base, with 13 bases lying between them. CDR3 size: 15 residues. The V gene's germline CDR1 is SGHAT and CDR2 FQNNGV. The DNA for the CDR3 is TGTGCCAGCAGCTTCACTCCCGGGACATCCTACGAGCAGTACTTC. This gives the protein CASSFTPGTSYEQYF.

The table lists this clone with a count of one. The chain carries TRBV6-5 and TRBJ2-5; 8 bases are shared with TRBD1. The CDR3 sequence is 16 residues long. V shed 5 bases, J shed 2 bases, and the junction held 10 bases outside the gene matches. The germline V gene encodes CDR1 MNHEY and CDR2 SVGAGI. As DNA, the CDR3 is TGTGCCAGCAGTCACTGGGACAGGCCGACTCAAGAGACCCAGTACTTC. Translating gives CASSHWDRPTQETQYF.

V and J are TRBV13 and TRBJ2-7; possibly TRBD1 for D (6 bases). V lost 0 bases, J lost 4 bases, and 7 bases lay in between. Germline V gene data show CDR1 as PRHDT and CDR2 as FYEKMQ (reference sequence). There are 13 residues in the CDR3. The CDR3: CASSLGQGYEQYF. As DNA, the CDR3 is TGTGCCAGCAGCTTAGGGCAGGGGTACGAGCAGTACTTC.

In nucleotides, the CDR3 is TGTGCCAGCAGCCCCGCGGCAGGGAAGGACTATGGCTACACCTTC. Amino acid sequence: CASSPAAGKDYGYTF. The rearrangement joins TRBV7-2 to TRBJ1-2; tentatively, D is TRBD1 (5 bases). This CDR3 comprises 15 residues. The germline CDR1 and CDR2 sequences are SGHTA and FQGNSA. Trimming stripped 5 bases from V and 3 bases from J, with 16 bases between.

V gene TRBV9 combines with J gene TRBJ2-7; the match to TRBD2 covers 9 bases. The germline V gene encodes CDR1 SGDLS and CDR2 YYNGEE. This CDR3 has 17 residues. The junction had 7 bases not matched to a gene; V was cut back by 0 bases and J by 0 bases. CDR3 in amino acids: CASSVDVSGGHSYEQYF. The CDR3 coding sequence is TGTGCCAGCAGCGTAGACGTTAGCGGGGGCCACTCCTACGAGCAGTACTTC.

The rearrangement joins TRBV2 to TRBJ2-7; 9 positions agree with TRBD1. The CDR3 is 12 residues long. CDR1 and CDR2 from the germline V gene are SNHLY and FYNNEI. Losses at the gene ends were 6 bases for V and 4 bases for J; bases not matched to a gene: 1. CDR3 nucleotide sequence: TGTGCCAGCAGGGACAGGGGATACGAGCAGTACTTC. As protein: CASRDRGYEQYF.

With regard to this clone: Within the sample, other DNA sequences also encode this same CDR3. The chain recombines TRBV29-1 with TRBJ2-1; D is perhaps TRBD1 (6 bases). CDR3 length: 11 amino acids. V was cut by 3 bases and J by 6 bases, with 6 bases left in between. CDR1 and CDR2 (germline): SQVTM, ANQGSEA. CDR3 DNA sequence: TGCAGCGTTGACAGGGGCAATGAGCAGTTCTTC. Protein: CSVDRGNEQFF.

The V call is TRBV24-1, the J call TRBJ2-1; 10 bases are a match to TRBD1. Trimming cost V 3 bases and J 8 bases; bases outside gene matches: 6. CDR1 is KGHDR, CDR2 SFDVKD, per germline. The CDR3 is 15 residues long. Here the CDR3 DNA reads TGTGCCACCAGTGATCCCGGGACAGGGGACCATGAGCAGTTCTTC. Protein product: CATSDPGTGDHEQFF.

The genes are TRBV29-1 and TRBJ2-5; TRBD2 matches at 10 bases. The CDR3 runs 14 residues. Germline V lookup: CDR1 SQVTM, CDR2 ANQGSEA. V was clipped by 2 bases and J by 6 bases; unmatched bases: 6. DNA for the CDR3: TGCAGCGTTGAAAAAGCGGGAGGGCCCAAGACCCAGTACTTC. Encoded protein: CSVEKAGGPKTQYF.

The V and J genes are TRBV25-1 and TRBJ2-1; D is perhaps TRBD2 (5 bases). The germline V and J ends were trimmed by 1 base and 4 bases, with 11 bases remaining between them. CDR1 is MGHDK, CDR2 SYGVNS, per germline. This CDR3 has 15 amino acids. The CDR3, as DNA: TGTGCCAGCAGTGAATTTCGAGCGGATTACAATGAGCAGTTCTTC. Its translation: CASSEFRADYNEQFF.

The chain has TRBV11-2 and TRBJ2-7, with 10 nucleotides matching TRBD2. CDR3 length: 15 residues. Trimming removed 3 bases from V and 3 bases from J; junction bases left unmatched: 5. CDR1 and CDR2 (germline): SGHAT, FQNNGV. In nucleotides, the CDR3 is TGTGCCAGCAGCTTCGGTAGCGGGGGGCTCTACGAGCAGTACTTC. Amino acid sequence: CASSFGSGGLYEQYF.

The table lists this clone with a few counts. A read error may produce the germline difference seen at one junction end. This chain connects TRBV7-7 to TRBJ2-5; 10 positions agree with TRBD1. Per the germline V gene, CDR1 is SSHAT and CDR2 is FNYEAQ (reference sequence). CDR3 length: 15 residues. CDR3 in DNA: TGTGCTAGCAGCTCCGACAGGGGGCTAAGTGAGACCCAGTACTTC. It is translated as CASSSDRGLSETQYF.

The chain is built from TRBV11-2 and TRBJ2-7; D gene unclear. This CDR3 region has 12 residues. Trimming shortened V by 5 bases and J by 4 bases, and 9 bases separated the two germline ends. Germline CDR1 reads SGHAT; CDR2 reads FQNNGV. Written as DNA, the CDR3 is TGTGCCAGCAGCCTCGGTTGGTACGAGCAGTACTTC. Its translation: CASSLGWYEQYF. Full variable domain (rest looked up from reference TRBV11-2 and TRBJ2-7): EAGVAQSPRYKIIEKRQSVAFWCNPISGHATLYWYQQILGQGPKLLIQFQNNGVVDDSQLPKDRFSAERLKGVDSTLKIQPAKLEDSAVYLCASSLGWYEQYFGPGTRLTVT.

The V and J genes are TRBV5-4 and TRBJ2-7; 8 nucleotides align to TRBD1. There are 15 residues in the CDR3. Trimming removed 0 bases from V and 5 bases from J; junction bases left unmatched: 7. From germline, CDR1 is SGHNT and CDR2 YYREEE (reference sequence). The CDR3 DNA reads as TGTGCCAGCAGCTTGGACGCAGGGGGCTGGGACGAGCAGTACTTC. Amino acids: CASSLDAGGWDEQYF.

The chain is built from TRBV7-9 and TRBJ2-1, with unresolved D. This CDR3 is 18 amino acids long. Germline-derived CDR1 and CDR2 are SEHNR and FQNEAQ (reference sequence). Trimming stripped 5 bases from V and 5 bases from J, with 25 bases between. CDR3 region: CASSPPLIGLQDDNEQFF. The DNA of the CDR3 is TGTGCCAGCAGCCCCCCCCTCATCGGCTTGCAGGATGACAATGAGCAGTTCTTC.

CDR3 nucleotides: TGTGCCAGCAGGAATAGCGGGGGGGTTTGGGAGACCCAGTACTTC. Its protein is CASRNSGGVWETQYF. The V gene is TRBV28, the J gene TRBJ2-5; 11 positions match TRBD2. Germline V gene lookup returns CDR1 MDHEN and CDR2 SYDVKM. This CDR3 region has 15 residues. The ends lost 6 bases at V and 5 bases at J; junction bases unmatched: 8. Combining the CDR3 with reference TRBV28 and TRBJ2-5 gives the whole variable domain DVKVTQSSRYLVKRTGEKVFLECVQDMDHENMFWYRQDPGLGLRLIYFSYDVKMKEKGDIPEGYSVSREKKERFSLILESASTNQTSMYLCASRNSGGVWETQYFGPGTRLLVL.

The chain recombines TRBV5-1 with TRBJ1-3; weak D call: TRBD1 (6 bases). This CDR3 region has 14 residues. CDR1 is SGHRS, CDR2 YFSETQ, per germline. V was clipped by 0 bases and J by 4 bases, with 8 bases between them. Written as DNA, the CDR3 is TGCGCCAGCAGCTTGGCAGGGGTCGGAAACACCATATATTTT. This gives the protein CASSLAGVGNTIYF.